One and the same sample provided the 15 T cell receptor beta chains below, sequenced in a study of T cells in Graves' hyperthyroidism and ophthalmopathy. Amplified regions were TCR beta CDR3 sequences from RNA transcripts. The TCR CDR3 was amplified in a first-round RT-PCR using the HTBI primer set. TCRdb independently ran MiXCR on the multiplex PCR reads; one entry per CDR3 protein. The data show approximately 430,000 distinct CDR3 sequences, approximately 15% seen once. The sequenced sample was blood. Every receptor here comes from a woman aged 18-30 years with Graves' hyperthyroidism.

At least ten counts were recorded for this clonotype. The chain carries TRBV6-6 and TRBJ2-3, with D perhaps being TRBD1 or TRBD2 (5 bases each). Germline V gene data show CDR1 as MNHNY and CDR2 as SVGAGI (reference sequence). The CDR3 is 12 amino acids. The V end was cut by 2 bases, the J end by 13 bases, with 13 bases between. CDR3 protein: CASSYEGSTEYF. The CDR3 DNA is TGTGCCAGCAGTTACGAGGGGAGCACGGAGTATTTT.

This clonotype was seen ten or more times. The CDR3: CASSYSGATINEQFF. The CDR3 nucleotides read TGTGCCAGCAGTTACTCGGGGGCCACCATCAATGAGCAGTTCTTC. V gene TRBV6-6 combines with J gene TRBJ2-1; TRBD1 might be the D (6 bases). Trimming stripped 0 bases from V and 6 bases from J, with 12 bases between. The germline gives CDR1 MNHNY, CDR2 SVGAGI (reference sequence). The CDR3 is 15 residues long.

The chain joins TRBV14 to TRBJ2-2; TRBD2 is a possible D gene (6 bases). In germline, CDR1 is SGHDN, CDR2 FVKESK. CDR3 length: 17 amino acids. Trimming pared 2 bases from V and 0 bases from J, leaving 13 bases between. This CDR3 is CASSQRSSVTNTGELFF. CDR3 sequence (DNA): TGTGCCAGCAGCCAAAGGTCTAGCGTTACGAACACCGGGGAGCTGTTTTTT.

This clonotype was counted ten times or more. The chain links TRBV19 to TRBJ1-1; D gene ambiguous. This CDR3 region has 15 residues. Germline values: CDR1 LNHDA, CDR2 SQIVND (reference sequence). The V and J ends lost 3 bases and 4 bases respectively, with 15 bases between them. As DNA, the CDR3 is TGTGCCAGTAGTATCTCACAGACGCGGAGCACTGAAGCTTTCTTT. It specifies CASSISQTRSTEAFF.

The chain has TRBV6-2 or TRBV6-3 and TRBJ2-3; D may be TRBD1 (5 bases). The CDR3 is made up of 15 amino acids. The germline V and J ends were trimmed by 0 bases and 0 bases, with 7 bases remaining between them. CDR1 is MNHEY and CDR2 is SVGEGT in the germline V gene. DNA for the CDR3: TGTGCCAGCAGTTACTCAGGACATAGCACAGATACGCAGTATTTT. Its translation: CASSYSGHSTDTQYF.

The chain joins TRBV7-3 to TRBJ2-1; a possible D gene is TRBD2 (7 bases). Trimming took 5 bases from V and 4 from J, leaving 30 bases between them. Germline V gene lookup returns CDR1 SGHTA and CDR2 FQGTGA. The CDR3 totals 20 residues. The CDR3 bases are TGTGCCAGCAGCCCCGGTGGGGGCGGGAGCCCCTCGGGGGGATACAATGAGCAGTTCTTC. Protein product: CASSPGGGGSPSGGYNEQFF.

This sequence joins TRBV20-1 and TRBJ1-1; D uncertain. The CDR3 runs 14 residues. Germline assignment: CDR1 DFQATT and CDR2 SNEGSKA (reference sequence). Deletions cut 3 bases from V and 1 base from J, with 12 bases between. DNA for the CDR3: TGCAGTGCTAGGTCCAGCCTAGAGAACACTGAAGCTTTCTTT. Amino acids: CSARSSLENTEAFF.

The gene calls are TRBV9 and TRBJ1-2; unclear D gene. Germline V gene sequence: CDR1 SGDLS, CDR2 YYNGEE. The CDR3 contains 13 residues. Trimming left V 4 bases short and J 5 bases short, with 12 bases between. The CDR3: CASSNRVHYGYTF. CDR3 DNA sequence: TGTGCCAGCAGCAATAGAGTCCATTATGGCTACACCTTC.

This clonotype turned up a few times. The chain uses TRBV3-1 and TRBJ1-3; tentative D call: TRBD1 (5 bases). The germline V and J ends were trimmed by 5 bases and 0 bases, with 11 bases remaining between them. Germline assignment: CDR1 LGHDT and CDR2 YNNKEL (reference sequence). The length of the CDR3 is 15 residues. The CDR3 sequence is CASSDSDSSGNTIYF. The CDR3 DNA follows: TGTGCCAGCAGCGACAGCGATAGCTCTGGAAACACCATATATTTT.

This clonotype occurred many times. The chain is built from TRBV12-3 or TRBV12-4 and TRBJ1-4; 7 nucleotides align to TRBD1. The CDR3 consists of 14 residues. With V trimmed by 3 bases and J by 8 bases, 6 bases remained unmatched. Here the CDR3 reads CASSFTGAGEKLFF. In DNA form, the CDR3 reads TGTGCCAGCAGTTTCACAGGGGCAGGAGAAAAACTGTTTTTT.

This clonotype was detected a few times. This may come from a read error, since a much larger clone is one base off. The chain links TRBV3-1 to TRBJ2-1, with a tentative D call TRBD1 (7 bases). CDR1 is LGHDT, CDR2 YNNKEL, per germline (reference sequence). There are 16 residues in the CDR3. The CDR3, as DNA: TGTGCCGGCAGCCAAGCCCTCGACAGGGAGGAGAATGAGCAGTTCTTC. Protein: CAGSQALDREENEQFF.

This clonotype occurred once. The rearrangement uses TRBV7-9 and TRBJ1-1; 8 bases align to TRBD1. The CDR3 length is 14 residues. Germline V gene sequence: CDR1 SEHNR, CDR2 FQNEAQ (reference sequence). Unmatched junction bases numbered 5, after V lost 2 bases and J lost 6 bases. The CDR3 nucleotides read TGTGCCAGCAGCTTACCCGGGACAGGCTCTGAAGCTTTCTTT. It codes for CASSLPGTGSEAFF. The full variable domain, its missing parts supplied by reference TRBV7-9 and TRBJ1-1, is DTGVSQNPRHKITKRGQNVTFRCDPISEHNRLYWYRQTLGQGPEFLTYFQNEAQLEKSRLLSDRFSAERPKGSFSTLEIQRTEQGDSAMYLCASSLPGTGSEAFFGQGTRLTVV.

This chain connects TRBV14 to TRBJ1-1, with D maybe TRBD1 (5 bases). Germline CDR1 SGHDN, CDR2 FVKESK. With 4 bases removed from V and 10 bases from J, the gap between germline ends came to 22 bases. This CDR3 has 15 amino acids. The chain's CDR3 is CASSPYLGQGTGAFF. The DNA for the CDR3 is TGTGCCAGCAGCCCGTATCTTGGCCAGGGAACAGGAGCTTTCTTT.

The table lists this clonotype with many counts. The chain couples TRBV7-8 to TRBJ2-7; the match to TRBD1 covers 8 bases. After removal of 5 bases from V and 4 bases from J, the junction contained 7 bases not matched to a gene. Looked up from germline, CDR1 is SGHVS and CDR2 is FQNEAQ. The CDR3 runs to 14 residues. This CDR3 is CASSARTGPYEQYF. CDR3 coding DNA: TGTGCCAGCAGCGCTCGGACAGGGCCATACGAGCAGTACTTC. Using reference TRBV7-8 and TRBJ2-7 for the parts outside the CDR3, the full variable domain is GAGVSQSPRYKVAKRGQDVALRCDPISGHVSLFWYQQALGQGPEFLTYFQNEAQLDKSGLPSDRFFAERPEGSVSTLKIQRTQQEDSAVYLCASSARTGPYEQYFGPGTRLTVT.

V usage is TRBV19 and J usage is TRBJ2-1, with TRBD2 identical over 11 bases. This CDR3 spans 17 amino acids. Trimming at V came to 2 bases and at J to 9 bases, leaving 12 bases not matched to a gene. Germline V gives CDR1 LNHDA, CDR2 SQIVND (reference sequence). Written as DNA, the CDR3 is TGTGCCAGTAGTATAAGGGGGGGCACTAGCGGGGGACGTGAGCAGTTCTTC. Protein sequence: CASSIRGGTSGGREQFF. Filled out from reference TRBV19 and TRBJ2-1, the complete variable domain reads DGGITQSPKYLFRKEGQNVTLSCEQNLNHDAMYWYRQDPGQGLRLIYYSQIVNDFQKGDIAEGYSVSREKKESFPLTVTSAQKNPTAFYLCASSIRGGTSGGREQFFGPGTRLTVL.